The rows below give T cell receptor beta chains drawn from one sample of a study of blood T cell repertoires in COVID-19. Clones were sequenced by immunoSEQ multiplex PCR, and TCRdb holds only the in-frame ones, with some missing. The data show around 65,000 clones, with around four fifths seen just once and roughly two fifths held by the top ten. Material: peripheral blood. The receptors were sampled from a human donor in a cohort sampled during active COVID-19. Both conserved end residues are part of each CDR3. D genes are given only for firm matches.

CASTFPGDNYGYTF,TRBV5-4,.,TRBJ1-2
CALGDVTEAFF,TRBV30,.,TRBJ1-1
CASSLTGGFEQYF,TRBV7-6,TRBD2,TRBJ2-7
CSVRLEVPYEQYF,TRBV29-1,.,TRBJ2-7
CASSAGLAGYNEQFF,TRBV9,TRBD2,TRBJ2-1
CASRKQGYTEAFF,TRBV12-3/TRBV12-4,.,TRBJ1-1
CASSETSGGGTDTQYF,TRBV6-1,TRBD2,TRBJ2-3
CASSQASGGAYF,TRBV4-2,TRBD2,TRBJ2-3
CASSPGHIYEQYF,TRBV3-1/TRBV3-2,.,TRBJ2-7
CATSLRGTSTDTQYF,TRBV10-1,.,TRBJ2-3
CASGSDRRRETQYF,TRBV5-4,.,TRBJ2-5
CASSPRKGGEFFNEQYF,TRBV18,.,TRBJ2-7
CASSEGGDRVKRSNEKLFF,TRBV2,TRBD1,TRBJ1-4
CASSIDIRVPSKNIQYF,TRBV27,.,TRBJ2-4
CASTTLFGQGGLYSPLHF,TRBV5-5,TRBD1,TRBJ1-6
CASSLTLPILYGYTF,TRBV28,.,TRBJ1-2
CASSTSRTGNPHEQYF,TRBV21-1,.,TRBJ2-7
CASSLSTGAAYEQYF,TRBV27,TRBD1,TRBJ2-7
CASSFDSSSYEQYF,TRBV5-1,.,TRBJ2-7
CASSYSRGRGSYTF,TRBV6-5,.,TRBJ1-2
CASSRLGQAGGYTF,TRBV5-1,TRBD1,TRBJ1-2
CASSAAGQGVHTQYF,TRBV7-2,TRBD1,TRBJ2-3
CASSPLKNTEAFF,TRBV27,.,TRBJ1-1
CASTPTGSYGYTF,TRBV2,.,TRBJ1-2
CASSQDQGPWSEQYF,TRBV3-1/TRBV3-2,.,TRBJ2-7
CASQGATGFWGSYNSPLHF,TRBV28,TRBD1,TRBJ1-6
CASSFGQGRRFNTEAFF,TRBV28,TRBD1,TRBJ1-1
CASSPYNEKLFF,TRBV25-1,.,TRBJ1-4
CASSPGPQETQYF,TRBV18,.,TRBJ2-5
CASRMTGSAGYGYTF,TRBV28,TRBD1,TRBJ1-2
CASTIDIRDNEQFF,TRBV5-8,.,TRBJ2-1
CASSLSTGSSYNEQFF,TRBV7-2,.,TRBJ2-1
CSVESSTGELFF,TRBV29-1,.,TRBJ2-2
CASSLRRGAQETQYF,TRBV5-4,.,TRBJ2-5
CASSLPGGASNEQFF,TRBV5-6,.,TRBJ2-1
CASTLSENTEAFF,TRBV2,.,TRBJ1-1
CASSLRRVSGFGEQYF,TRBV5-6,.,TRBJ2-7
CASSRSTGSVTQYF,TRBV2,TRBD1,TRBJ2-5
CASGTGLEKLFF,TRBV28,TRBD1,TRBJ1-4
CATSDADRGLDQPQHF,TRBV24-1,TRBD1,TRBJ1-5
CASSLARRIPYGYTF,TRBV28,.,TRBJ1-2
CASSRAGGYSNQPQHF,TRBV28,TRBD1,TRBJ1-5
CASSEDRGAGEKLFF,TRBV6-1,TRBD1,TRBJ1-4
CASSLAGTTNTEAFF,TRBV5-4,.,TRBJ1-1
CASSMGLHPRETQYF,TRBV7-6,TRBD2,TRBJ2-5
CASSPIGDTSNTEAFF,TRBV5-1,.,TRBJ1-1
CASSVEGQRGTQYF,TRBV9,.,TRBJ2-3
CASSTRSGTDTQYF,TRBV5-6,.,TRBJ2-3
CASSQDLAGKTGELFF,TRBV4-3,TRBD2,TRBJ2-2
CASSRSGEETQYF,TRBV3-1/TRBV3-2,.,TRBJ2-5
CSARTGGEQYF,TRBV20-1,TRBD1,TRBJ2-7
CASSPGGTGKFEGYTF,TRBV7-2,TRBD1,TRBJ1-2
CASSLGAIYEQYF,TRBV11-3,.,TRBJ2-7
CASSEWGELETQYF,TRBV25-1,.,TRBJ2-5
CASSQSRMNTEAFF,TRBV16,.,TRBJ1-1